This T cell receptor beta chain was captured by sequencing in a study of blood T cell repertoires in COVID-19. This clone was recorded a few times. This CDR3 contains 15 residues. CDR1 and CDR2 (germline): SGHTS, YDEGEE. The germline V and J ends were trimmed by 2 bases and 2 bases, with 11 bases remaining between them. Assay: immunoSEQ multiplex PCR; the TCRdb copy retains only in-frame clones and omits some. The sample carries about 120,000 clones, approximately 77% recorded once. This TCR came from a human donor in a cohort sampled during active COVID-19. The sample was peripheral blood. The chain is built from TRBV5-8 and TRBJ1-5; D is possibly TRBD1 (6 bases). The CDR3 bases are TGTGCCAGCAGCTTAAAGGGGGTGGGCAATCAGCCCCAGCATTTT. It specifies CASSLKGVGNQPQHF.